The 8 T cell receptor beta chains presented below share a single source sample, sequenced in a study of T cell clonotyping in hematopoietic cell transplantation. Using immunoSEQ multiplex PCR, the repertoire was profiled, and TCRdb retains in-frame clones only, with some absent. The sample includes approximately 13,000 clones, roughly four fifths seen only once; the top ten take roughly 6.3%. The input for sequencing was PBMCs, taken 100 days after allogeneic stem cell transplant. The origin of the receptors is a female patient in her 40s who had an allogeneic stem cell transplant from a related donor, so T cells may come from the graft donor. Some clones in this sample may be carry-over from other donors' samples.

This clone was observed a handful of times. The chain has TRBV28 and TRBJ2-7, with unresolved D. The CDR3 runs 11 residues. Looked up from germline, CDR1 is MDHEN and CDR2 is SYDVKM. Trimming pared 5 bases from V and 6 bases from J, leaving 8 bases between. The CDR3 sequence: CASSTQVEQYF. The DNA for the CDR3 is TGTGCCAGCAGTACTCAGGTCGAGCAGTACTTC.

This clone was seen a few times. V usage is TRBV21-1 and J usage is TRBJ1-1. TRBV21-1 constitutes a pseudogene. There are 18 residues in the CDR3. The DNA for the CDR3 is TGTGCCAGCAGCAAAGGGAACGGGGCGACCCGACGGAACACTGAAGCTTTCTTT. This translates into CASSKGNGATRRNTEAFF.

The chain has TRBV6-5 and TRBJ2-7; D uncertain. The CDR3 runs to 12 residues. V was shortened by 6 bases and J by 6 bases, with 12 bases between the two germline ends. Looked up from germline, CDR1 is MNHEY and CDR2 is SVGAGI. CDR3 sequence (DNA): TGTGCCAGCAGCCCCGGTAGGGTCGAGCAGTACTTC. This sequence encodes CASSPGRVEQYF.

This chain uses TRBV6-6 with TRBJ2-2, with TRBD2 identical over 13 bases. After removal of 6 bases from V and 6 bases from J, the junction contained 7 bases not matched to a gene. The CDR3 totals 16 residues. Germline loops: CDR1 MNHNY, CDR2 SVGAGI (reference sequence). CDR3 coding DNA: TGTGCCAGCAGCACCTCCGGGACTAGCGGGGCCGGGGAGCTGTTTTTT. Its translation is CASSTSGTSGAGELFF.

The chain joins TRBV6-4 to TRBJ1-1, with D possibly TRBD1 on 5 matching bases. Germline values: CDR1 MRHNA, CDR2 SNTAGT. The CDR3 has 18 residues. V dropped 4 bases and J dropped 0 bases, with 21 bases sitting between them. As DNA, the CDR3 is TGTGCCAGCAGTGCCAGAGCAGGGCGTAGGATCATGAACACTGAAGCTTTCTTT. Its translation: CASSARAGRRIMNTEAFF.

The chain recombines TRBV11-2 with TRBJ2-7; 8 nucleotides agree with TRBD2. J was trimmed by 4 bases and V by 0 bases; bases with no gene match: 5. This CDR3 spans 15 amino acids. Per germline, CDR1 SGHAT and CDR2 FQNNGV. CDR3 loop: CASSLESSGAYEQYF. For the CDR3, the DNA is TGTGCCAGCAGCTTAGAGAGTAGCGGGGCATACGAGCAGTACTTC. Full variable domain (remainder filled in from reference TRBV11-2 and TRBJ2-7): EAGVAQSPRYKIIEKRQSVAFWCNPISGHATLYWYQQILGQGPKLLIQFQNNGVVDDSQLPKDRFSAERLKGVDSTLKIQPAKLEDSAVYLCASSLESSGAYEQYFGPGTRLTVT.

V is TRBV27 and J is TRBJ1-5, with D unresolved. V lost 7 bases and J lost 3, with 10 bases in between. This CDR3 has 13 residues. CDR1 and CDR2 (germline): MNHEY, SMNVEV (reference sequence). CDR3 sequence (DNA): TGTGCCAGCAACCGTTCTTCCAATCAGCCCCAGCATTTT. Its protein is CASNRSSNQPQHF.

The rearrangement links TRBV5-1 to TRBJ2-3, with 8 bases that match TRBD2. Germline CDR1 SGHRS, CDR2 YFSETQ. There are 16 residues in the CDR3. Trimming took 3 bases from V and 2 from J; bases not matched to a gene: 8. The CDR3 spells CASSSQVGRATDTQYF. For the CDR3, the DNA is TGCGCCAGCAGCTCGCAGGTCGGGAGGGCCACAGATACGCAGTATTTT.